The 31 T cell receptor beta chains listed next were all sequenced from one sample in a study of blood T cell repertoires in COVID-19. TCRdb's table, derived via immunoSEQ multiplex PCR, lists solely in-frame clones and lacks some. The repertoire holds roughly 45,000 clones, with 86% as singletons. Sequencing used peripheral blood. These receptors were collected from an elderly woman with COVID-19, enrolled during active disease.

The chain combines TRBV18 with TRBJ2-1; D perhaps matches TRBD2 (5 bases). The germline CDR1 and CDR2 sequences are KGHSH and LQKENI. CDR3 length: 14 amino acids. V gave up 1 base and J gave up 6 bases, with 10 bases separating them. As DNA, the CDR3 is TGTGCCAGCTCACCACAAACCAGCGGCAATGAGCAGTTCTTC. Amino acids: CASSPQTSGNEQFF. Variable domain in full (rest from reference TRBV18 and TRBJ2-1): NAGVMQNPRHLVRRRGQEARLRCSPMKGHSHVYWYRQLPEEGLKFMVYLQKENIIDESGMPKERFSAEFPKEGPSILRIQQVVRGDSAAYFCASSPQTSGNEQFFGPGTRLTVL.

This CDR3 is CASSTTGDNTEAFF. DNA for the CDR3: TGCGCCAGCAGCACGACAGGGGATAACACTGAAGCTTTCTTT. The rearrangement joins TRBV5-1 to TRBJ1-1; 8 bases map to TRBD1. The CDR3 is made up of 14 amino acids. The V and J ends lost 4 bases and 2 bases, in that order; junction bases with no gene match: 4. Germline CDR1 is SGHRS and CDR2 is YFSETQ.

This chain joins TRBV19 and TRBJ2-1; D not resolved. V was trimmed by 3 bases and J by 0 bases, leaving 12 bases between them. The CDR3 is 16 residues long. Germline V gives CDR1 LNHDA, CDR2 SQIVND (reference sequence). As DNA, the CDR3 is TGTGCCAGTAGTATTGCCAGGCGAGACTCCTACAATGAGCAGTTCTTC. It encodes CASSIARRDSYNEQFF.

The chain employs TRBV24-1 and TRBJ2-3; D gene uncertain. CDR1 is KGHDR and CDR2 is SFDVKD in the germline V gene. This CDR3 is built from 14 residues. Trimming removed 0 bases at V and 5 bases at J, with 8 bases between. The CDR3 sequence is CATSDLPPRDTQYF. CDR3 DNA: TGTGCCACCAGTGATTTGCCCCCTCGAGATACGCAGTATTTT.

The CDR3 is CSVRQRQGTSPLHF. CDR3 DNA sequence: TGCAGCGTTCGCCAACGGCAGGGTACTTCACCCCTCCACTTT. This rearrangement joins TRBV29-1 to TRBJ1-6; D is possibly TRBD1 (5 bases). Germline V CDR1 and CDR2: SQVTM, ANQGSEA. V was pared by 5 bases and J by 9 bases, with 17 bases between. The CDR3 is 14 residues long. The complete variable domain, with remaining parts taken from reference TRBV29-1 and TRBJ1-6, reads SAVISQKPSRDICQRGTSLTIQCQVDSQVTMMFWYRQQPGQSLTLIATANQGSEATYESGFVIDKFPISRPNLTFSTLTVSNMSPEDSSIYLCSVRQRQGTSPLHFGNGTRLTVT.

This chain connects TRBV3-1 (or the pseudogene TRBV3-2) to TRBJ1-2; no definite D call. CDR3 length: 16 amino acids. Germline CDR1 reads LGHDT; CDR2 reads YNNKEL (reference sequence). Trimming removed 1 base from V and 4 bases from J, with 16 bases in between. CDR3 residues: CASSQGTLFRGYGYTF. CDR3 nucleotide sequence: TGTGCCAGCAGCCAAGGGACTCTTTTTCGTGGCTATGGCTACACCTTC.

This chain joins TRBV4-2 and TRBJ1-1, with D possibly TRBD1 on 5 matching bases. The CDR3 totals 13 residues. Trimming shortened V by 6 bases and J by 4 bases, and 12 bases separated the two germline ends. Germline loops: CDR1 LGHNA, CDR2 YNFKEQ. The CDR3 DNA follows: TGTGCCAGCAGTCAGGGATGGTCCACTGAAGCTTTCTTT. As protein: CASSQGWSTEAFF.

This rearrangement joins TRBV28 to TRBJ1-1, with 9 bases matching TRBD1. The V gene's germline CDR1 is MDHEN and CDR2 SYDVKM. V dropped 6 bases and J dropped 4; count of bases not matched to a gene: 9. The CDR3 sequence is 15 residues long. Written as DNA, the CDR3 is TGTGCCAGCAGGACCACAGGGGGCAGTGGCACTGAAGCTTTCTTT. Its translation: CASRTTGGSGTEAFF. Full variable domain (remainder filled in from reference TRBV28 and TRBJ1-1): DVKVTQSSRYLVKRTGEKVFLECVQDMDHENMFWYRQDPGLGLRLIYFSYDVKMKEKGDIPEGYSVSREKKERFSLILESASTNQTSMYLCASRTTGGSGTEAFFGQGTRLTVV.

This sequence joins TRBV6-5 and TRBJ2-5; possible D gene TRBD1, 5 bases. Trimming removed 2 bases at V and 6 bases at J, with 10 bases between. In germline, CDR1 is MNHEY, CDR2 SVGAGI. This CDR3 contains 13 residues. The CDR3 sequence is CASSYHRFKTQYF. DNA for the CDR3: TGTGCCAGCAGTTACCACAGGTTCAAGACCCAGTACTTC.

This chain joins TRBV19 and TRBJ1-2; TRBD1 aligns across 12 bases. CDR3 length: 16 amino acids. The J segment lost 8 bases and the V segment lost 5 bases, leaving 12 bases of the junction unmatched. Germline lookup yields CDR1 LNHDA and CDR2 SQIVND (reference sequence). The CDR3 loop is CASSERPGQGARGYTF. The CDR3 bases are TGTGCCAGTAGTGAAAGACCGGGACAGGGGGCGCGGGGCTACACCTTC.

This chain joins TRBV6-5 and TRBJ1-5; D possibly corresponds to TRBD1 (5 bases). The germline gives CDR1 MNHEY, CDR2 SVGAGI. Trimming removed 4 bases from V and 5 bases from J, with 6 bases in between. CDR3 length: 12 residues. Here the CDR3 DNA reads TGTGCCAGCAGTTCCAGGGATCAGCCCCAGCATTTT. Translated, it gives CASSSRDQPQHF.

The chain couples TRBV19 to TRBJ2-7; no definite D call. Germline-derived CDR1 and CDR2 are LNHDA and SQIVND (reference sequence). With 0 bases removed from V and 3 bases from J, the gap between germline ends came to 6 bases. This CDR3 comprises 13 residues. Here the CDR3 DNA reads TGTGCCAGTAGTATAGATCTACGCTACGAGCAGTACTTC. This codes for CASSIDLRYEQYF. The complete variable domain, with remaining parts taken from reference TRBV19 and TRBJ2-7, reads DGGITQSPKYLFRKEGQNVTLSCEQNLNHDAMYWYRQDPGQGLRLIYYSQIVNDFQKGDIAEGYSVSREKKESFPLTVTSAQKNPTAFYLCASSIDLRYEQYFGPGTRLTVT.

The CDR3 coding sequence is TGTGCCAGCAGCTTACGTGGAGGCACAGATACGCAGTATTTT. Translation gives CASSLRGGTDTQYF. This rearrangement joins TRBV11-3 to TRBJ2-3; no clear D gene. Per the germline V gene, CDR1 is SGHNT and CDR2 is YENEEA. V was trimmed by 2 bases and J by 1 base, leaving 7 bases between them. The CDR3 consists of 14 residues.

V gene TRBV18 combines with J gene TRBJ1-1; D perhaps matches TRBD1 (5 bases). V lost 4 bases and J 0 bases, leaving 12 bases between the germline ends. Germline V gives CDR1 KGHSH, CDR2 LQKENI. This CDR3 region has 15 residues. The CDR3 DNA follows: TGTGCCAGCTCACTTAGACAGACATTGAACACTGAAGCTTTCTTT. It specifies CASSLRQTLNTEAFF.

The genes are TRBV5-1 and TRBJ1-2; 8 positions match TRBD1. Germline V lookup: CDR1 SGHRS, CDR2 YFSETQ. After removal of 5 bases from V and 6 bases from J, the junction contained 9 bases not matched to a gene. There are 14 residues in the CDR3. This chain's CDR3 is CASREIQGGDGYTF. The DNA for the CDR3 is TGCGCCAGCAGAGAAATACAGGGGGGCGATGGCTACACCTTC. The complete variable domain, with remaining parts taken from reference TRBV5-1 and TRBJ1-2, reads KAGVTQTPRYLIKTRGQQVTLSCSPISGHRSVSWYQQTPGQGLQFLFEYFSETQRNKGNFPGRFSGRQFSNSRSEMNVSTLELGDSALYLCASREIQGGDGYTFGSGTRLTVV.

The genes are TRBV9 and TRBJ1-3, with unresolved D. The CDR3 loop spans 16 amino acids. The germline CDR1 and CDR2 sequences are SGDLS and YYNGEE. Trimming cost V 0 bases and J 3 bases, with 13 bases left between them. CDR3 residues: CASSVATTLSGNTIYF. Here the CDR3 DNA reads TGTGCCAGCAGCGTAGCTACTACTCTCAGTGGAAACACCATATATTTT.

V usage is TRBV28 and J usage is TRBJ1-3, with D perhaps matching TRBD1 (6 bases). Germline assignment: CDR1 MDHEN and CDR2 SYDVKM. The CDR3 consists of 15 residues. V dropped 7 bases and J dropped 4 bases, with 17 bases sitting between them. CDR3 region: CASTRKGGGGNTIYF. The CDR3 DNA follows: TGTGCCAGCACTCGTAAAGGGGGTGGAGGAAACACCATATATTTT. Variable domain in full (rest from reference TRBV28 and TRBJ1-3): DVKVTQSSRYLVKRTGEKVFLECVQDMDHENMFWYRQDPGLGLRLIYFSYDVKMKEKGDIPEGYSVSREKKERFSLILESASTNQTSMYLCASTRKGGGGNTIYFGEGSWLTVV.

This clone was detected only a few times. The chain has TRBV7-2 and TRBJ2-7; 9 bases align to TRBD2. The length of the CDR3 is 15 residues. Germline V lookup: CDR1 SGHTA, CDR2 FQGNSA. The J segment lost 3 bases and the V segment lost 1 base, leaving 4 bases of the junction unmatched. The CDR3 reads CASSLEASGVYEQYF. The CDR3 DNA follows: TGTGCCAGCAGCTTAGAAGCTAGCGGGGTCTACGAGCAGTACTTC.

This clone was seen a single time. The chain couples TRBV6-5 to TRBJ1-1, with D uncertain. Trimming stripped 0 bases from V and 1 base from J, with 6 bases between. The CDR3 extends over 14 amino acids. From germline, CDR1 is MNHEY and CDR2 SVGAGI. In DNA, the CDR3 is TGTGCCAGCAGTTACTCGAGGGAGAACACTGAAGCTTTCTTT. Translated: CASSYSRENTEAFF.

The rearrangement links TRBV3-1 (or the pseudogene TRBV3-2) to TRBJ2-5; 11 bases fit TRBD2. Germline CDR1 reads LGHDT; CDR2 reads YNNKEL (reference sequence). CDR3 length: 15 residues. The trim removed 6 bases at V and 2 bases at J, leaving 5 bases unmatched. The CDR3 is CASSLAGGPQETQYF. CDR3 DNA: TGTGCCAGCAGTCTAGCGGGAGGACCACAAGAGACCCAGTACTTC.

The V and J genes are TRBV15 and TRBJ1-1; no clear D gene. The V end was cut by 0 bases, the J end by 5 bases, with 13 bases between. Germline V lookup: CDR1 LNHNV, CDR2 YYDKDF (reference sequence). This CDR3 region has 15 residues. CDR3 loop: CATSRDSVRGTEAFF. In DNA, the CDR3 is TGTGCCACCAGCAGAGATAGCGTGCGCGGGACTGAAGCTTTCTTT. The variable domain in full, completed from reference TRBV15 and TRBJ1-1, reads DAMVIQNPRYQVTQFGKPVTLSCSQTLNHNVMYWYQQKSSQAPKLLFHYYDKDFNNEADTPDNFQSRRPNTSFCFLDIRSPGLGDTAMYLCATSRDSVRGTEAFFGQGTRLTVV.

The chain carries TRBV20-1 and TRBJ1-5; D gene ambiguous. Germline lookup yields CDR1 DFQATT and CDR2 SNEGSKA (reference sequence). Trimming cost V 3 bases and J 7 bases, with 19 bases left between them. The CDR3 is made up of 15 amino acids. The CDR3 spells CSASLPRAGGQPQHF. Written as DNA, the CDR3 is TGCAGTGCTAGTCTCCCCCGGGCTGGAGGGCAGCCCCAGCATTTT.

The CDR3, as DNA: TGTGCCAGCTCACCGGGACAGGTGAACACCGGGGAGCTGTTTTTT. The encoded protein is CASSPGQVNTGELFF. V gene TRBV18 combines with J gene TRBJ2-2, with TRBD1 matching over 8 bases. The CDR3 has 15 amino acids. The V gene end was trimmed by 3 bases and the J gene end by 1 base; junction bases not matched to a gene: 1. From germline, CDR1 is KGHSH and CDR2 LQKENI.

J is TRBJ2-5 and V is TRBV15; a weak D match, TRBD1 (5 bases). CDR3 length equals 16 residues. V gave up 3 bases and J gave up 4 bases, with 18 bases separating them. Looked up from germline, CDR1 is LNHNV and CDR2 is YYDKDF (reference sequence). In nucleotides, the CDR3 is TGTGCCACCAGCAGGGCCTCGTTTAGGGGAAGAGAGACCCAGTACTTC. This gives the protein CATSRASFRGRETQYF.

J is TRBJ2-1 and V is TRBV7-2; 12 nucleotides agree with TRBD2. The V and J ends lost 5 bases and 7 bases, in that order; junction bases with no gene match: 6. The CDR3 contains 15 residues. Per germline, CDR1 SGHTA and CDR2 FQGNSA. The DNA of the CDR3 is TGTGCCAGCAGCCCAACCGGACTAGCGGGAAATGAGCAGTTCTTC. Its translation: CASSPTGLAGNEQFF.

The chain couples TRBV7-9 to TRBJ1-1; D unclear. With 0 bases removed from V and 3 bases from J, the gap between germline ends came to 5 bases. Germline-derived CDR1 and CDR2 are SEHNR and FQNEAQ (reference sequence). The CDR3 covers 13 residues. The CDR3 DNA is TGTGCCAGCAGCTTAGCCCAGTACACTGAAGCTTTCTTT. Translation: CASSLAQYTEAFF.

This clone was seen a handful of times. The genes are TRBV6-6 and TRBJ1-2; no clear D gene. The CDR3 spans 13 residues. Trimming shortened V by 0 bases and J by 8 bases, and 10 bases separated the two germline ends. Germline CDR1 is MNHNY and CDR2 is SVGAGI (reference sequence). Written as DNA, the CDR3 is TGTGCCAGCAGTTACTCGCGGGGAAGCGGCTACACCTTC. Protein: CASSYSRGSGYTF.

The V gene is TRBV10-3, the J gene TRBJ1-2, with TRBD1 matching 8 bases. Germline V gene data show CDR1 as ENHRY and CDR2 as SYGVKD. This CDR3 has 14 amino acids. J gave up 7 bases and V 10 bases, and 14 bases lay outside the gene matches. CDR3 amino acids: CATFNARGHGGYTF. The CDR3 coding sequence is TGTGCCACATTCAATGCCAGGGGGCATGGTGGCTACACCTTC.

The rearrangement joins TRBV16 to TRBJ1-1; D possibly corresponds to TRBD1 (6 bases). Trimming cost V 4 bases and J 0 bases, with 12 bases left between them. The CDR3 is 15 residues long. Germline V gene sequence: CDR1 KGHSY, CDR2 FQNENV. In DNA, the CDR3 is TGTGCCAGCAGCCGCATACAGGGATTGAACACTGAAGCTTTCTTT. This gives the protein CASSRIQGLNTEAFF.

CDR3 region: CASSPRDRDNYGYTF. The CDR3 DNA sequence: TGTGCCAGCAGCCCTCGGGACAGGGACAACTATGGCTACACCTTC. V is TRBV7-2 and J is TRBJ1-2; TRBD1 aligns across 9 bases. The V gene end was trimmed by 5 bases and the J gene end by 2 bases; junction bases not matched to a gene: 6. CDR1 and CDR2 (germline): SGHTA, FQGNSA. CDR3 length: 15 residues.

CDR3 sequence: CASSLTQGLEAFF. CDR3 coding DNA: TGTGCCAGCAGCTTAACACAGGGCCTTGAAGCTTTCTTT. V is TRBV11-3 and J is TRBJ1-1; possibly TRBD1 for D (6 bases). This CDR3 is built from 13 residues. V lost 2 bases and J 7 bases, leaving 11 bases between the germline ends. CDR1 is SGHNT, CDR2 YENEEA, per germline.